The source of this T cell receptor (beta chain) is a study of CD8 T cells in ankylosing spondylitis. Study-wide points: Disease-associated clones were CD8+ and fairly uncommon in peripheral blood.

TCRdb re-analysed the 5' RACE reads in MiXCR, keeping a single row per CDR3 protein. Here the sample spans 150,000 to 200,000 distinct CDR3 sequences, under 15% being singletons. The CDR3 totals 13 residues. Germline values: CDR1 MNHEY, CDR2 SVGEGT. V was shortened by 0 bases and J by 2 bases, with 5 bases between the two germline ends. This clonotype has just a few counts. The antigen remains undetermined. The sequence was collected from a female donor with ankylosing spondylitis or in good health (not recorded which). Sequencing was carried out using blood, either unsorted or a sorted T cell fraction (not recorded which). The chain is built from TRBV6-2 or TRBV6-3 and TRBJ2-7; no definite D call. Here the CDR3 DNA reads TGTGCCAGCAGTTACTCGGAAGCCTACGAGCAGTACTTC. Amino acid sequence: CASSYSEAYEQYF.